One and the same sample provided the 12 T cell receptor beta chains below, sequenced in a study of regulatory T cells in long-lasting Graves disease. Time point meaning: newly diagnosed GD, antithyroid drugs for less than 3 months. Extracted PBMC RNA gave rise to the TCR library. Building the TCR beta libraries relied on iRepertoire HTBI primers, and CDR3 regions underwent Arm-PCR. TCRdb called the multiplex PCR reads again in MiXCR, with one record for every CDR3 protein. The table lists roughly 610,000 distinct CDR3 sequences, about 16% of them singletons. The same sample was also used in a study of T cells in Graves' hyperthyroidism and ophthalmopathy.

The source was peripheral blood mononuclear cells (PBMCs), collected at new diagnosis, from a patient treated with antithyroid drugs. The receptors come from a man aged 18 to 35 with Graves disease.

This clonotype has ten or more counts. V usage is TRBV6-2 or TRBV6-3 and J usage is TRBJ1-5, with 9 bases matching TRBD1. Germline CDR1 and CDR2: MNHEY and SVGEGT. The CDR3 extends over 17 amino acids. V lost 1 base, J lost 0 bases, and 4 bases stayed unmatched. The DNA of the CDR3 is TGTGCCAGCAGTTACTTCGGACAGGGGAGTAGCAATCAGCCCCAGCATTTT. This translates into CASSYFGQGSSNQPQHF.

Concerning this clonotype: This likely reflects a read error, since a far larger clone is one base away. The J gene is TRBJ2-5, the V gene TRBV7-8; D not resolved. Germline V gene lookup returns CDR1 SGHVS and CDR2 FQNEAQ. The CDR3 covers 11 residues. The CDR3 is CANSLEETQYF. CDR3 sequence (DNA): TGTGCCAACAGCTTAGAAGAGACCCAGTACTTC. Looking up the rest from reference TRBV7-8 and TRBJ2-5 gives the full variable domain: GAGVSQSPRYKVAKRGQDVALRCDPISGHVSLFWYQQALGQGPEFLTYFQNEAQLDKSGLPSDRFFAERPEGSVSTLKIQRTQQEDSAVYLCANSLEETQYFGPGTRLLVL.

This clonotype has a count of ten or more. The chain uses TRBV12-3 or TRBV12-4 and TRBJ1-2, with TRBD1 matching over 9 bases. Trimming took 4 bases from V and 6 from J; bases not matched to a gene: 6. The CDR3 sequence is 14 residues long. CDR3 coding DNA: TGTGCCAGCAGTTCCACAGGGGGCATAAATGGCTACACCTTC. Its translation is CASSSTGGINGYTF.

This clonotype was counted at least ten times. This chain links TRBV28 with TRBJ1-1; D may be TRBD1 (6 bases). V lost 6 bases and J 5 bases, leaving 16 bases between the germline ends. CDR3 length equals 14 residues. Looked up from germline, CDR1 is MDHEN and CDR2 is SYDVKM. As DNA, the CDR3 is TGTGCCAGCAGCCCCGGACAGACCAGAACTGAAGCTTTCTTT. Its protein product is CASSPGQTRTEAFF.

The sample holds many counts of this clonotype. The chain couples TRBV5-1 to TRBJ1-4, with D tentatively TRBD1 (6 bases). Trimming cost V 4 bases and J 8 bases, with 12 bases left between them. This CDR3 is 13 amino acids long. Germline loops: CDR1 SGHRS, CDR2 YFSETQ. The CDR3 nucleotides read TGCGCCAGCAGCCCAGAGACAGGAGAAAAACTGTTTTTT. Amino acid sequence: CASSPETGEKLFF.

In its sample, this clonotype was seen a few times. The chain combines TRBV19 with TRBJ1-5; 9 bases match TRBD1. This CDR3 region has 15 residues. Germline values: CDR1 LNHDA, CDR2 SQIVND (reference sequence). Losses at the gene ends were 7 bases for V and 3 bases for J; bases not matched to a gene: 7. The DNA for the CDR3 is TGTGCCAGTACCTCCGGGACAGGGTTCAATCAGCCCCAGCATTTT. Translating it yields CASTSGTGFNQPQHF.

This chain connects TRBV25-1 to TRBJ2-2; D is possibly TRBD2 (8 bases). V lost 7 bases to trimming and J lost 2 bases, with 20 bases between them. Germline V lookup: CDR1 MGHDK, CDR2 SYGVNS. This CDR3 has 17 residues. The CDR3 nucleotides are TGTGCCAGCACCCCCGGGGGGGTAGGGGGCAACACCGGGGAGCTGTTTTTT. It yields the protein CASTPGGVGGNTGELFF.

There are a few counts of this clonotype. V usage is TRBV14 and J usage is TRBJ1-5, with D unresolved. Germline loops: CDR1 SGHDN, CDR2 FVKESK. The CDR3 totals 13 residues. V lost 4 bases, J lost 3 bases, and 7 bases lay in between. The CDR3, as DNA: TGTGCCAGCAGCCGGAGAGCCAATCAGCCCCAGCATTTT. This codes for CASSRRANQPQHF.

The rearrangement joins TRBV28 to TRBJ1-6; unclear D gene. CDR1 is MDHEN, CDR2 SYDVKM, per germline. The CDR3 runs to 15 residues. V was shortened by 3 bases and J by 2 bases, with 8 bases between the two germline ends. The CDR3 here is CASSFPGTYNSPLHF. CDR3 nucleotides: TGTGCCAGCAGTTTTCCGGGCACCTATAATTCACCCCTCCACTTT.

The J gene is TRBJ2-5, the V gene TRBV5-1; 15 bases are shared with TRBD2. V lost 4 bases and J lost 5; bases outside the gene matches: 6. The CDR3 extends over 16 amino acids. Germline assignment: CDR1 SGHRS and CDR2 YFSETQ. CDR3 sequence reads: CASSLSGTSGGETQYF. In DNA, the CDR3 is TGCGCCAGCAGCCTCTCCGGGACTAGCGGGGGGGAGACCCAGTACTTC. Filled out from reference TRBV5-1 and TRBJ2-5, the complete variable domain reads KAGVTQTPRYLIKTRGQQVTLSCSPISGHRSVSWYQQTPGQGLQFLFEYFSETQRNKGNFPGRFSGRQFSNSRSEMNVSTLELGDSALYLCASSLSGTSGGETQYFGPGTRLLVL.

In its sample, this clonotype was seen many times. J is TRBJ1-1 and V is TRBV5-1; D possibly corresponds to TRBD1 (5 bases). V shed 6 bases and J shed 1 base, with 7 bases lying between them. This CDR3 is 12 amino acids long. Per germline, CDR1 SGHRS and CDR2 YFSETQ. CDR3 sequence reads: CASIGENTEAFF. In DNA form, the CDR3 reads TGCGCCAGCATAGGGGAGAACACTGAAGCTTTCTTT. Complete variable domain (other parts from reference TRBV5-1 and TRBJ1-1): KAGVTQTPRYLIKTRGQQVTLSCSPISGHRSVSWYQQTPGQGLQFLFEYFSETQRNKGNFPGRFSGRQFSNSRSEMNVSTLELGDSALYLCASIGENTEAFFGQGTRLTVV.

This clonotype appeared a few times. V gene TRBV5-1 combines with J gene TRBJ2-1; D is possibly TRBD1 or TRBD2 (5 bases each). The CDR3 length is 15 residues. The V and J ends lost 7 bases and 0 bases respectively, with 14 bases between them. From germline, CDR1 is SGHRS and CDR2 YFSETQ. CDR3 DNA: TGCGCCAGCCGTCGGGACCCGAGCTCCTACAATGAGCAGTTCTTC. Its protein is CASRRDPSSYNEQFF.